A selection of T cell receptor beta chains follows, all from one sample in a study of PD-1 blockade in classical Hodgkin lymphoma. Profiling relied on immunoSEQ multiplex PCR, and the TCRdb table lists in-frame clones only, not all of them. The sample consists of about 44,000 clones, around two thirds of them appearing once. Material: peripheral blood mononuclear cells (PBMCs), obtained before the fourth cycle of nivolumab. These receptors came from a human donor with classical Hodgkin lymphoma. The CDR3 runs from the conserved cysteine through the conserved F or W.

J gene,V gene,CDR3 protein
TRBJ2-1,TRBV15,CATSRVWGGPYNEQFF
TRBJ2-7,TRBV27,CASSLVPGYYEQYF
TRBJ2-3,TRBV28,CASSLTGTGADTQYF
TRBJ1-6,TRBV6-5,CASNTGPMGSPLHF
TRBJ2-3,TRBV9,CASQRDWVTDTQYF
TRBJ1-5,TRBV28,CASSLPQTGNSNQPQHF
TRBJ2-7,TRBV10-3,CATTGTSSSYEQYF
TRBJ2-1,TRBV10-2,CASSWTESSYNEQFF
TRBJ2-1,TRBV30,CAWRPGGRREQFF
TRBJ2-7,TRBV28,CASILGQGAHEQYF
TRBJ1-5,TRBV19,CASSGAGGGPQHF
TRBJ2-7,TRBV6-1,CASSERMGNPYEQYF
TRBJ1-5,TRBV6-5,CASSLGGLGNQPQHF
TRBJ2-2,TRBV5-1,CASSWYLLGQGRTGELFF
TRBJ1-2,TRBV7-2,CASSFFRDGFYTF
TRBJ2-3,TRBV19,CASSFGTGRADTQYF
TRBJ1-5,TRBV28,CASSSGSQPQHF
TRBJ1-2,TRBV27,CASASIYGYTF
TRBJ2-3,TRBV7-7,CASSLSSGGASDTQYF
TRBJ1-1,TRBV6-5,CASSYSSGRVNTEAFF
TRBJ1-1,TRBV2,CAGTRELNTEAFF
TRBJ2-7,TRBV4-1,CASSPPGKLHEQYF
TRBJ2-3,TRBV18,CASSSGQTSTDTQYF
TRBJ1-1,TRBV6-6,CASSPRDSLEAFF
TRBJ2-5,TRBV19,CASSALAGSQETQYF
TRBJ2-7,TRBV4-1,CASSQGTPSSYEQYF
TRBJ1-2,TRBV5-5,CASSKGQGLNYGYTF
TRBJ2-3,TRBV7-4,CASSLTGGTDTQYF
TRBJ2-1,TRBV30,CAWSVLNEQFF
TRBJ2-1,TRBV29-1,CSVAWTGRGNEQFF
TRBJ2-1,TRBV19,CASSTQLGTYNEQFF
TRBJ2-1,TRBV5-4,CASSRGTSANNEQFF
TRBJ1-1,TRBV6-5,CASTEEIEAFF
TRBJ1-4,TRBV27,CASRRTGFEKLFF
TRBJ1-1,TRBV28,CASSYLDRDTEAFF
TRBJ2-7,TRBV6-5,CASTSGGSYEQYF
TRBJ2-3,TRBV10-3,CAISVGGSADTQYF
TRBJ1-4,TRBV28,CASKRGNEKLFF
TRBJ2-5,TRBV11-2,CASSLTGFWETQYF
TRBJ2-2,TRBV7-2,CASSLIVSNTGELFF
TRBJ1-6,TRBV27,CASSFGEMTSLHF
TRBJ1-5,TRBV19,CASSTQGMGSNQPQHF
TRBJ1-6,TRBV4-1,CASSQKSRESYNSPLHF
TRBJ1-1,TRBV30,CAWREGVRTGAFF
TRBJ2-5,TRBV7-2,CASSALAGEQETQYF
TRBJ2-3,TRBV27,CASRPRDGDTQYF
TRBJ2-7,TRBV5-6,CASSQDIQRATYEQYF
TRBJ2-7,TRBV7-2,CASSSLPGQGYEQYF
TRBJ1-5,TRBV30,CAWSGGGNQPQHF
TRBJ1-1,TRBV6-5,CASLRSEGTEAFF
TRBJ2-7,TRBV11-2,CASSLGWDYEQYF
TRBJ2-7,TRBV5-1,CASSLAVTYEQYF
TRBJ2-3,TRBV10-3,CASRVGGTSTDTQYF